The source of this T cell receptor (beta chain) is a study of shared clonotypes between healthy human individuals. General study points: The diversity represented, both genetic and in exposure history, was limited by few donors. Tissue TCR repertoires likely differ from these blood-only repertoires.

Per the study methods: Junction-only sequences without quality scores came from ImmunoSEQ, so filtering differed. Here immunoSEQ multiplex PCR was the method, and the copy in TCRdb shows in-frame clones only, minus some. For V, J and clone size, that table is used; D and trimming come from the DNA. The sample contains 330,000 or so clones, around 67% of which appear only once. In germline, CDR1 is SGHDN, CDR2 FVKESK. The CDR3 sequence is 12 residues long. V lost 4 bases and J 7 bases, leaving 10 bases between the germline ends. CD4+ cells yielded CD45RA+ naive and CD45RA-negative memory subsets. Worth noting for this clone: Its specificity is not known.

This clonotype was sampled from a man in his thirties or forties in good health. Sample: memory CD4+ T cells sorted from blood. Subset given: CD45RA-negative fraction. The chain is built from TRBV14 and TRBJ2-5, with D possibly called TRBD1 or TRBD2 (5 bases each). The CDR3 nucleotides are TGTGCCAGCAGCCCGCAGGGAGTGACCCAGTACTTC. Amino acid sequence: CASSPQGVTQYF.